This is a list of T cell receptor beta chains from one sample in a study of OX40 agonist ivuxolimab in advanced cancers. Repertoires were generated with immunoSEQ multiplex PCR, while TCRdb's copy carries only in-frame clones and drops some. This repertoire shows about 100,000 clones, about 96% found once; its top ten account for roughly 2%. Sequencing was performed on CD4+ or CD8+ T cells sorted from blood, taken in a trial of the OX40 agonist ivuxolimab. The receptor source for this set is an adult with an advanced solid tumor such as melanoma, head and neck, liver or kidney cancer. Each CDR3 is given with its conserved first and last residue. A D gene is named only where the DNA matches it firmly. Part of the rows lack a size; the others show once, few, many or a class for expanded clones.

abundance	d_gene	j_gene	v_gene	CDR3aa	CDR3nt
NA	TRBD2	TRBJ2-2	TRBV6-5	CASSPSGTNTGELFF	TGTGCCAGCAGCCCTAGCGGGACGAACACCGGGGAGCTGTTTTTT
NA	NA	TRBJ2-7	TRBV27	CASSLLGTYEEQYF	TGTGCCAGCAGTTTATTAGGGACATATGAGGAGCAGTACTTC
NA	NA	TRBJ2-1	TRBV19	CASSDNGEEQFF	TGTGCCAGTAGTGACAATGGCGAGGAGCAGTTCTTC
NA	NA	TRBJ1-5	TRBV7-9	CASSRSTQPQHF	TGTGCCAGCAGCCGGTCAACTCAGCCCCAGCATTTT
NA	NA	TRBJ2-2	TRBV18	CASSPDTGELFF	TGTGCCAGCTCCCCAGACACCGGGGAGCTGTTTTTT
NA	TRBD1	TRBJ1-2	TRBV28	CASSLQGGYGYTF	TGTGCCAGCAGTTTACAGGGGGGCTATGGCTACACCTTC
NA	NA	TRBJ2-2	TRBV19	CASSPTGFQGNTGELFF	TGTGCCAGTAGTCCAACCGGGTTCCAGGGGAACACCGGGGAGCTGTTTTTT
NA	NA	TRBJ2-7	TRBV10-1	CASSESYVDSYEQYF	TGCGCCAGCAGTGAGTCGTATGTGGACTCCTACGAGCAGTACTTC
NA	NA	TRBJ2-2	TRBV11-3	CASSPEGGETGELFF	TGTGCCAGCAGCCCAGAGGGGGGAGAGACCGGGGAGCTGTTTTTT
NA	NA	TRBJ2-1	TRBV7-9	CASSSIDLGESSYNEQFF	TGTGCCAGCAGCTCCATAGACCTCGGTGAGAGCTCCTACAATGAGCAGTTCTTC
NA	NA	TRBJ2-7	TRBV14	CASSIVAYEQYF	TGTGCCAGCAGTATCGTGGCGTACGAGCAGTACTTC
NA	NA	TRBJ2-3	TRBV7-2	CASSLAQAVRPDTQYF	TGTGCCAGCAGCTTAGCGCAGGCGGTGAGGCCAGATACGCAGTATTTT
once	TRBD1	TRBJ2-7	TRBV6-6	CASSYSFDRGGYEQYF	TGTGCCAGCAGTTACTCCTTCGACAGGGGGGGCTACGAGCAGTACTTC
NA	TRBD1	TRBJ1-2	TRBV4-1	CASSQRGTGSGYTF	TGCGCCAGCAGCCAAAGGGGGACAGGTAGCGGCTACACCTTC
NA	NA	TRBJ2-2	TRBV19	CASSISTWLFF	TGTGCCAGTAGTATCAGTACTTGGCTGTTTTTT
NA	TRBD1	TRBJ2-2	TRBV7-9	CASSHGGQGARLNTGELFF	TGTGCCAGCAGCCACGGGGGACAGGGGGCCCGACTGAACACCGGGGAGCTGTTTTTT
NA	TRBD2	TRBJ2-1	TRBV2	CAIGLAGVNEQFF	TGTGCCATAGGACTAGCGGGAGTCAATGAGCAGTTCTTC
NA	NA	TRBJ1-4	TRBV11-1	CASSRDLKLFF	TGTGCCAGCAGTCGGGACCTCAAACTGTTTTTT
NA	TRBD2	TRBJ2-3	TRBV9	CASSLGLAGGRTDTQYF	TGTGCCAGCAGCTTAGGACTAGCGGGGGGTCGCACAGATACGCAGTATTTT
NA	TRBD1	TRBJ1-2	TRBV29-1	CSVSGTGEGGYTF	TGCAGCGTTTCCGGGACAGGGGAGGGTGGCTACACCTTC
NA	NA	TRBJ1-1	TRBV6-5	CASSYVANEAFF	TGTGCCAGCAGTTACGTGGCGAATGAAGCTTTCTTT
NA	NA	TRBJ1-2	TRBV7-6	CASSLAPRGTGYTF	TGTGCCAGCAGCTTAGCCCCGAGGGGCACGGGCTACACCTTC
NA	NA	TRBJ2-3	TRBV9	CASSVLSGDTQYF	TGTGCCAGCAGCGTACTCTCGGGAGATACGCAGTATTTT
once	TRBD1	TRBJ2-7	TRBV6-1	CASSEAPDRFYEQYF	TGTGCCAGCAGTGAAGCCCCGGACAGGTTTTACGAGCAGTACTTC
NA	TRBD2	TRBJ2-5	TRBV12-5	CASAITSGEAETQYF	TGTGCTAGTGCCATAACTAGCGGAGAGGCGGAGACCCAGTACTTC
NA	TRBD2	TRBJ2-7	TRBV2	CASTLAGDEQYF	TGTGCCAGCACTCTGGCGGGGGATGAGCAGTACTTC
NA	NA	TRBJ2-3	TRBV30	CAGMGGVTDTQYF	TGTGCCGGTATGGGCGGGGTCACAGATACGCAGTATTTT
NA	NA	TRBJ1-3	TRBV5-4	CASSATVQENTIYF	TGTGCCAGCAGCGCGACTGTGCAGGAAAACACCATATATTTT
once	TRBD2	TRBJ2-1	TRBV30	CAWRGLAGGYGEQFF	TGTGCCTGGAGGGGACTAGCGGGGGGGTACGGTGAGCAGTTCTTC
NA	TRBD2	TRBJ2-1	TRBV7-8	CASSLFGGGNEQFF	TGTGCCAGCAGCTTATTTGGCGGGGGAAATGAGCAGTTCTTC